This T cell receptor (beta chain) was sequenced during a study of shared clonotypes between healthy human individuals. The donor population consisted of healthy HIV-negative adults with no recent acute infections or vaccinations. Produced via immunoSEQ multiplex PCR; TCRdb's table is partial and in-frame only. The table lists nearly 500,000 clones, approximately 80% of them singletons. V lost 0 bases, J lost 3 bases, and 11 bases lay in between. CDR3 length: 14 residues. In germline, CDR1 is GTSNPN, CDR2 SVGIG (reference sequence). The chain combines TRBV30 with TRBJ1-2; no definite D call. Material: PBMCs. The receptor comes from a middle-aged woman in good health. Some clones in this sample may be carry-over from other donors' samples. CDR3 sequence reads: CAWSVPWADYGYTF. For the CDR3, the DNA is TGTGCCTGGAGTGTACCATGGGCTGACTATGGCTACACCTTC.